Following are 25 T cell receptor beta chains from one sample sequenced in a study of tumor-infiltrating lymphocytes in glioblastoma multiforme. TCR beta libraries were built from RNA through three nested multiplex PCR rounds using modified ARM-PCR. TCRdb re-derived calls from the multiplex PCR reads in MiXCR, one entry per CDR3 protein. The sample lists fewer than 11,000 distinct CDR3 sequences, 66% occurring once. The specimen sequenced was brain tumor tissue. These receptors were obtained from a male donor with glioblastoma.

As concerns this clonotype: The junction does not match germline at one end; this may be a read error. This chain joins TRBV5-5 and TRBJ2-5, with D possibly called TRBD1 or TRBD2 (5 bases each). Germline lookup yields CDR1 SGHKS and CDR2 YYEKEE (reference sequence). CDR3 length: 15 residues. CDR3 sequence (DNA): TGTGCCAGCAGCGATGGTTGGGGGATTCAAGGGACCCAGTACTTC. It specifies CASSDGWGIQGTQYF.

The chain combines TRBV27 with TRBJ2-1, with D tentatively TRBD2 (5 bases). This CDR3 contains 12 residues. Germline assignment: CDR1 MNHEY and CDR2 SMNVEV (reference sequence). Trimming left V 6 bases short and J 4 bases short, with 7 bases between. In nucleotides, the CDR3 is TGTGCCAGCAGCGGGGAGTACAATGAGCAGTTCTTC. Amino acid sequence: CASSGEYNEQFF.

The V call is TRBV20-1, the J call TRBJ1-5; D is possibly TRBD1 (5 bases). The CDR3 runs 16 residues. Deletions cut 1 base from V and 1 base from J, with 14 bases between. Germline CDR1 DFQATT, CDR2 SNEGSKA (reference sequence). CDR3 loop: CSARGWDSKSNQPQHF. For the CDR3, the DNA is TGCAGTGCTAGAGGTTGGGACTCCAAAAGCAATCAGCCCCAGCATTTT.

The V call is TRBV11-2, the J call TRBJ2-2, with D unclear. Trimming cost V 11 bases and J 2 bases, with 33 bases left between them. This CDR3 is 20 amino acids long. Germline V gene data show CDR1 as SGHAT and CDR2 as FQNNGV. In nucleotides, the CDR3 is TGTGCCGGCACTCCCTCATTCGGCCAAGGGCTAACGGTAAACACCGGGGAGCTGTTTTTT. Its protein is CAGTPSFGQGLTVNTGELFF. The full variable domain, its missing parts supplied by reference TRBV11-2 and TRBJ2-2, is EAGVAQSPRYKIIEKRQSVAFWCNPISGHATLYWYQQILGQGPKLLIQFQNNGVVDDSQLPKDRFSAERLKGVDSTLKIQPAKLEDSAVYLCAGTPSFGQGLTVNTGELFFGEGSRLTVL.

This clonotype came up many times. The chain has TRBV6-5 and TRBJ2-5, with D tentatively TRBD1 (6 bases). Germline V gene data show CDR1 as MNHEY and CDR2 as SVGAGI. The ends were cut back, 3 bases at V and 0 bases at J, with 8 bases in the middle. This CDR3 spans 14 amino acids. In DNA, the CDR3 is TGTGCCAGCAGTTATGGACAGAACCAAGAGACCCAGTACTTC. It is translated as CASSYGQNQETQYF.

CDR3 nucleotide sequence: TGTGCCAGCGTGGTTTACAATGAGCAGTTCTTC. It yields the protein CASVVYNEQFF. The chain employs TRBV12-3 or TRBV12-4 and TRBJ2-1; no definite D call. The CDR3 length is 11 residues. V lost 8 bases to trimming and J lost 4 bases, with 6 bases between them.

The V and J genes are TRBV6-5 and TRBJ2-7, with D possibly TRBD1 on 5 matching bases. The CDR3 extends over 16 amino acids. V lost 2 bases, J lost 2 bases, and 16 bases lay in between. The germline CDR1 and CDR2 sequences are MNHEY and SVGAGI. In nucleotides, the CDR3 is TGTGCCAGCAGTTACCCTATGCCCGACAGCCCCTACGAGCAGTACTTC. Translation gives CASSYPMPDSPYEQYF.

The rearrangement uses TRBV10-2 and TRBJ1-1, with 8 bases that match TRBD1. The junction had 5 bases not matched to a gene; V was cut back by 6 bases and J by 5 bases. Germline CDR1 and CDR2: WSHSY and SAAADI. The CDR3 totals 13 residues. The CDR3 DNA reads TGCGCCAGCAGCAGGGGGCCGGTTACTGAAGCTTTCTTT. This encodes CASSRGPVTEAFF.

As regards this clonotype: Relative to the germline gene, one junction end is altered; a read error may explain this. V usage is TRBV10-3 and J usage is TRBJ2-1; 8 nucleotides align to TRBD2. This CDR3 contains 15 residues. The V gene's germline CDR1 is ENHRY and CDR2 SYGVKD. The DNA of the CDR3 is TGTGCCGTCAGTGTGGACGGGAGGGCCGACAATGAGCAATTCTTC. This translates into CAVSVDGRADNEQFF.

This clonotype appeared a single time. Without the conserved terminal phenylalanine or tryptophan, this CDR3 likely stems from a read error. CDR3 sequence (DNA): TGTGCCAGCAGATACGGCACAGGGGTTGGGGTGTGGACTGAAGCTTTCTGT. Its translation: CASRYGTGVGVWTEAFC. The chain is built from TRBV6-1 and TRBJ1-1, with 7 nucleotides matching TRBD1. The ends lost 6 bases at V and 5 bases at J; junction bases unmatched: 18. CDR1 and CDR2 from the germline V gene are MNHNS and SASEGT. CDR3 length equals 17 residues.

Regarding this clonotype: The junction and the germline gene differ at one end; a read error may be behind it. The chain is built from TRBV20-1 and TRBJ2-3; TRBD2 matches 9 bases. Germline CDR1 reads DFQATT; CDR2 reads SNEGSKA (reference sequence). This CDR3 contains 14 residues. The CDR3 DNA follows: TGCAGTGCTAGCGTTAGCGGGAGTGGAGATACGCAGCAATTT. Translating gives CSASVSGSGDTQQF.

This clonotype was found many times. The genes are TRBV4-2 and TRBJ2-7; the D is unclear. From germline, CDR1 is LGHNA and CDR2 YNFKEQ. The CDR3 contains 11 residues. Trimming stripped 3 bases from V and 1 base from J, with 1 base between. CDR3 nucleotides: TGTGCCAGCAGCCATTCCTACGAGCAGTACTTC. Translating gives CASSHSYEQYF.

Comments on this clonotype: A junction end diverges from the germline sequence, so it may reflect a read error. The chain links TRBV20-1 to TRBJ2-4; D possibly uses TRBD1 or TRBD2 (5 bases each). This CDR3 contains 19 residues. Germline V gene sequence: CDR1 DFQATT, CDR2 SNEGSKA (reference sequence). CDR3 coding DNA: TGCAATGCTAGAGATCCGGACTGGGGGATTCGGAAAGCCAAAAACATTCAGTACTTC. This gives the protein CNARDPDWGIRKAKNIQYF.

The chain links TRBV20-1 to TRBJ2-7; 12 bases align to TRBD1. Germline CDR1 DFQATT, CDR2 SNEGSKA (reference sequence). The CDR3 length is 15 residues. V lost 0 bases and J lost 5; bases outside the gene matches: 5. CDR3 DNA: TGCAGTGCTAGAGATGACGGGACAGGGGGCGACGAGCAGTACTTC. Its translation: CSARDDGTGGDEQYF.

This chain connects TRBV11-2 to TRBJ1-2, with D possibly TRBD1 on 6 matching bases. The CDR3 extends over 15 amino acids. The germline CDR1 and CDR2 sequences are SGHAT and FQNNGV. The germline V and J ends were trimmed by 5 bases and 0 bases, with 13 bases remaining between them. The CDR3 DNA is TGTGCCAGCAGCCCCCGTCGGGGGCCTAACTATGGCTACACCTTC. It translates to CASSPRRGPNYGYTF. The complete variable domain, with remaining parts taken from reference TRBV11-2 and TRBJ1-2, reads EAGVAQSPRYKIIEKRQSVAFWCNPISGHATLYWYQQILGQGPKLLIQFQNNGVVDDSQLPKDRFSAERLKGVDSTLKIQPAKLEDSAVYLCASSPRRGPNYGYTFGSGTRLTVV.

This clonotype came up a few times. The chain uses TRBV6-5 and TRBJ2-3, with 12 bases aligning to TRBD2. Germline V gene lookup returns CDR1 MNHEY and CDR2 SVGAGI. CDR3 length equals 14 residues. Losses at the gene ends were 11 bases for V and 3 bases for J; bases not matched to a gene: 6. The CDR3 DNA is TGTGCCGCTAGCGGGAGGGTCGGGACAGATACGCAGTATTTT. The encoded protein is CAASGRVGTDTQYF.

Regarding this clonotype: The CDR3 ends on some other residue instead of the conserved phenylalanine or tryptophan, so this is likely a read error. No DNA is shown, since the ends of the CDR3 on it are uncertain; the CDR3 is the one TCRdb lists. This rearrangement joins TRBV11-2 to TRBJ1-1; the D call in the table, TRBD1, was not verified against the DNA. Per germline, CDR1 SGHAT and CDR2 FQNNGV. From its first to its last residue, the CDR3 has 16 amino acids. CDR3 amino acids: CASRSILGVGNTEASL.

This clonotype showed up just a few times. The junction departs from germline at one end; a sequencing error may be responsible. The chain carries TRBV29-1 and TRBJ2-1; 8 bases fit TRBD1. The CDR3 is 12 amino acids. CDR1 and CDR2 (germline): SQVTM, ANQGSEA. CDR3 amino acids: CSVGQGDNEQFF. CDR3 bases: TGCAGCGTCGGACAGGGCGACAATGAGCAGTTCTTT.

Comments on this clonotype: Germline is not matched at one junction end, which may reflect a read error. V gene TRBV12-3 or TRBV12-4 combines with J gene TRBJ1-1; weak D call: TRBD1 (5 bases). The CDR3 is made up of 14 amino acids. The CDR3 DNA is TGTGCCTGCAGATTAGCGGACACTAACACTGAAGCTTCCTTT. Translated, it gives CACRLADTNTEASF.

Remarks on this clonotype: The conserved final phenylalanine or tryptophan is absent from the CDR3, which likely points to a read error. The V and J genes are TRBV12-3 or TRBV12-4 and TRBJ2-1; 9 bases align to TRBD2. This CDR3 comprises 16 residues. Trimming cost V 5 bases and J 5 bases; bases outside gene matches: 10. The CDR3 protein is CASSLIGSGGNNEQFL. DNA of the CDR3: TGTGCCAGCAGTCTTATAGGTAGCGGGGGTAACAATGAGCAGTTCCTC.

The chain couples TRBV10-3 to TRBJ1-1; TRBD1 might be the D (6 bases). V was trimmed by 9 bases and J by 11 bases, leaving 19 bases between them. CDR1 is ENHRY and CDR2 is SYGVKD in the germline V gene. This CDR3 is 12 amino acids long. CDR3 nucleotides: TGTGCCATTAGGGGGGGATGGACCCAGGCTTTCTTT. Residues: CAIRGGWTQAFF.

The chain employs TRBV24-1 and TRBJ2-1; no reliable D call. Per the germline V gene, CDR1 is KGHDR and CDR2 is SFDVKD. The CDR3 is 13 amino acids. The V end lost 5 bases, the J end lost 10 bases, and 14 bases lay between the germline ends. The CDR3 region is CATSGVMANEQFF. CDR3 nucleotide sequence: TGTGCCACCAGTGGCGTCATGGCCAACGAGCAGTTCTTC.

In this sample, this clonotype turned up a few times. Compared with germline, one end of the junction differs, possibly owing to a read error. The chain joins TRBV11-2 to TRBJ2-1; TRBD2 is a possible D gene (6 bases). Germline V gene data show CDR1 as SGHAT and CDR2 as FQNNGV. The CDR3 totals 13 residues. The CDR3 DNA reads as TGTGCCAGCAGCTTAGATGGGGGGATTGAGCAGTTATTC. It specifies CASSLDGGIEQLF.

This clonotype was recorded at least ten times. The chain couples TRBV20-1 to TRBJ2-7; 10 bases fit TRBD1. J lost 6 bases, V lost 6 bases, and 14 bases had no gene match. Per germline, CDR1 DFQATT and CDR2 SNEGSKA (reference sequence). The CDR3 length is 15 residues. This chain's CDR3 is CSAQEPGQGSSEQYF. DNA for the CDR3: TGCAGTGCGCAGGAGCCGGGACAGGGGTCTTCCGAGCAGTACTTC.

The chain joins TRBV7-8 to TRBJ2-7; either TRBD1 or TRBD2 may fit D (5 bases each). Germline lookup yields CDR1 SGHVS and CDR2 FQNEAQ. This CDR3 region has 16 residues. V lost 5 bases to trimming and J lost 2 bases, with 19 bases between them. The CDR3 bases are TGTGCCAGCAGCGCGACGGGGCTCGGGACCGCCTACGAGCAGTACTTC. It codes for CASSATGLGTAYEQYF. Full variable domain (remainder filled in from reference TRBV7-8 and TRBJ2-7): GAGVSQSPRYKVAKRGQDVALRCDPISGHVSLFWYQQALGQGPEFLTYFQNEAQLDKSGLPSDRFFAERPEGSVSTLKIQRTQQEDSAVYLCASSATGLGTAYEQYFGPGTRLTVT.